This T cell receptor beta chain was profiled in a study of neoadjuvant anti-PD-1 for oral cavity cancer (dated by TCRdb to the early 2020s). Study-wide context: Three to four biweekly doses of nivolumab at 3 mg/kg were mostly administered to patients before curative-intent surgical resection. Patients without progression received a fourth nivolumab dose around day 43 and underwent definitive surgical resection on days 50-56. Under RECIST 1.1, patients with complete response, partial response or stable disease were classed as responders, and patients with progression were classed as non-responders. There were some 13 patients in the parent correlative cohort, and the response rate was 30% to 35%. What the research found in general, with its limitations: Only a few patients per response group were included in the TCR analyses, and larger cohorts for validation were called for by the authors. After neoadjuvant nivolumab, significantly higher T cell clonality (Gini index) was found within PBMCs in non-responders than in responders. Higher pretreatment blood Treg/Th17 ratios correlated with higher pretreatment blood TCRbeta clonality and lower post-treatment tumor TCRbeta clonality.

The CDR3 runs 16 amino acids, cysteine and phenylalanine included. Only the CDR3 part of the read is kept: 48 bases, read in frame from the first base. Reading the germline V gene gives CDR1 MGHRA and CDR2 YSYEKL. V gives up 3 bases and J gives up 0 bases, and the segment between their germline ends measures 12 bases. On this clone: The clone's antigen remains unknown. Nothing much larger sits one base from this clone, and base qualities are not available.

The sample's time point label, decoded: before neoadjuvant nivolumab. Patients were newly diagnosed with stage II-IVA oral cavity squamous cell carcinoma and had received no prior systemic or radiation treatment. Everyone in the cohort had locally advanced, HPV-negative oral cavity squamous cell carcinoma. Peripheral blood mononuclear cells were analyzed directly and were not maintained or expanded in culture. The samples were drawn from a longitudinal correlative study tied to a single-arm phase II trial testing neoadjuvant nivolumab in oral cavity squamous cell carcinoma. Subject-matched pre- and post-treatment PBMCs and tumors from three responders and three non-responders were subjected to genomic DNA-based TCRbeta sequencing. Peripheral blood mononuclear cells were drawn once before nivolumab treatment and a second time after treatment, when surgery took place. The Maxwell RSC DNA from Cells kit was used to isolate genomic DNA from PBMCs.

For deep sequencing, PBMC libraries mostly used around 500 ng of input genomic DNA, with six replicates for each sample. The immunoSEQ hsTCRbeta kit was used to prepare TCRbeta libraries, following the manufacturer's instructions. Sequencing of the completed libraries took place using an Illumina NovaSeq 6000 S4 flow cell after they had been pooled to 2.5 to 3.5 nM. For the original study's pipeline: The immunoSEQ Analyzer was used for raw data preprocessing and quality control. The analysis was restricted to productive rearrangements, with each unique CDR3 amino acid sequence defining a clonotype. Repertoire clonality was estimated as the Gini-Simpson index, which was computed with the R package tcR. Gini indices were compared with Student's t test, and associations with tumor size change were assessed by Pearson correlation. Drawn from immuneACCESS, this table holds only the in-frame rearrangements with V and J called that TCRdb kept. Clones are partly lost; checked studies trace under half to an unresolved V gene and leave the rest unexplained. The DNA gave D and trimming, while V, J and clone size come from that table. The sample profile shows approximately 67,000 clones; around 88% of them were found once. Approximately 3% of the sample rests with the top ten.

The receptor comes from a person aged 35-80 years with oral cavity squamous cell carcinoma. In this chain, TRBV4-1 is recombined with TRBJ1-5; no D gene is confidently identified. The sample in question was PBMCs, obtained before nivolumab (anti-PD-1) treatment. The DNA sequence reads TGCGCCAGCAGCCACTTCGGGTCGAATAGCAATCAGCCCCAGCATTTT. Its translation reads: CASSHFGSNSNQPQHF.